Sequencing of this TCR beta chain was carried out in a study of siplizumab effects on memory and regulatory T cells. Findings and limits, study-wide: The authors could not assign a naive or memory phenotype to roughly 75-96% of proliferating CD4+ or CD8+ clones. It seemed that naive T cells were more diverse than memory cells and were major contributors to the alloresponse. Siplizumab produced a significant drop in alloreactive sequences attributable to unstimulated CD4+ memory cells.

Per-sample assaying covered roughly 10^5 TCR templates. TCRdb's table, derived via immunoSEQ multiplex PCR, lists solely in-frame clones and lacks some. The sample lists 85,000 to 130,000 clones, more than 85% occurring once. As concerns this clone: The antigen remains unidentified.

Sequences were obtained from Tregs sorted from blood. The receptor's source is a human donor in good health.

The CDR3 DNA reads TGTGCCATCAGTGATGGCGGGGGGATAGAGACCCAGTACTTC. Translating gives CAISDGGGIETQYF. The V call is TRBV10-3, the J call TRBJ2-5; 8 nucleotides agree with TRBD2. This CDR3 has 14 residues. CDR1 and CDR2 from the germline V gene are ENHRY and SYGVKD. V lost 3 bases, J lost 4 bases, and 4 bases stayed unmatched.